The clone carrying this TCR beta chain was detected only a few times. Its matching antigen is unknown. The data were obtained in a study of beta chain features in type 1 diabetes. Notes on the study in general: For Type 1 diabetes patients, all four CD4+ subsets carried TCRB CDR3s that were moderately but significantly shorter. Patients with type 1 diabetes carried fewer insertions and had more deletions at their VDJ junctions.

CDR3 size: 16 residues. Germline V gene sequence: CDR1 SEHNR, CDR2 FQNEAQ (reference sequence). The junction had 7 bases not matched to a gene; V was cut back by 5 bases and J by 2 bases. TCRB transcripts that were expressed got sequenced, as all of the isolated RNA had been reverse transcribed. Mean read depth for naive, central memory and regulatory T cell samples was approximately 3.57 million reads. The repertoire was sequenced with immunoSEQ multiplex PCR; TCRdb's copy has only in-frame clones and lacks some. The table records more than 120,000 clones, about 13% of them present only once. The source of this sequence is a man in his late teens or twenties with type 1 diabetes. Sequences were obtained from central memory CD4+ T cells from blood. The rearrangement uses TRBV7-9 and TRBJ1-3, with 9 bases matching TRBD1. Here the CDR3 DNA reads TGTGCCAGCAGCACCCGGGACAGGGTGCCTGGAAACACCATATATTTT. Translated: CASSTRDRVPGNTIYF.